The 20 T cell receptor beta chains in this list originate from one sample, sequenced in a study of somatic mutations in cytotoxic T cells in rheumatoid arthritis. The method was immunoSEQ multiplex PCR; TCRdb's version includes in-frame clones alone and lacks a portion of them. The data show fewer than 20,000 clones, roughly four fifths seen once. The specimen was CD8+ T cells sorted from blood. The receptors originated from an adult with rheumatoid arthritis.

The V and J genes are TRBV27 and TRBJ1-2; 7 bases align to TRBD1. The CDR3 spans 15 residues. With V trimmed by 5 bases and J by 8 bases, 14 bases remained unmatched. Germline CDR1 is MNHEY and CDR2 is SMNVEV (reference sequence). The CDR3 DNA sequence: TGTGCCAGCAGTCAATCAAGACAGGGAACGGAGGGCTACACCTTC. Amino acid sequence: CASSQSRQGTEGYTF.

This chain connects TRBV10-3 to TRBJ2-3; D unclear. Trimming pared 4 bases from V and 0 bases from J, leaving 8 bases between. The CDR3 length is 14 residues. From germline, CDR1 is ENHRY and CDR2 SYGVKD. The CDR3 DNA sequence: TGTGCCATCAGTGGGGATCTCAGCACAGATACGCAGTATTTT. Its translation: CAISGDLSTDTQYF.

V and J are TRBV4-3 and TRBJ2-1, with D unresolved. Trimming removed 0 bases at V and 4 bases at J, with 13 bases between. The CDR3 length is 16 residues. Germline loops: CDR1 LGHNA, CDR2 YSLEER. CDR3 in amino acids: CASSQDHRASYNEQFF. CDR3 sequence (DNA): TGCGCCAGCAGCCAAGATCACAGAGCTTCATACAATGAGCAGTTCTTC.

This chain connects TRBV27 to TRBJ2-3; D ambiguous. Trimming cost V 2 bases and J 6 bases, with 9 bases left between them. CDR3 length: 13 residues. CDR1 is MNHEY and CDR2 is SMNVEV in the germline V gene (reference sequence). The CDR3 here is CASSLGFLDTQYF. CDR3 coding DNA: TGTGCCAGCAGTTTAGGGTTTTTGGATACGCAGTATTTT.

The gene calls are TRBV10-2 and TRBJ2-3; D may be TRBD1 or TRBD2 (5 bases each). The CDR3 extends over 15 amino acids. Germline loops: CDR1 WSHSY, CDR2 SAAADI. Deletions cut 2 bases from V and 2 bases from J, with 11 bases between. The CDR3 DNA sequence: TGCGCCAGCAGTGAGGGGACCCCAGCCACAGATACGCAGTATTTT. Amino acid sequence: CASSEGTPATDTQYF.

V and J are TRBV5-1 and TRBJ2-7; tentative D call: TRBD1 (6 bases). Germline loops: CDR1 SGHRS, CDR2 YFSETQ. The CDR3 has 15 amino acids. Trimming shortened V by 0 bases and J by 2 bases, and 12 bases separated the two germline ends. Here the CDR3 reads CASSLVPGHTYEQYF. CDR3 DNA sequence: TGCGCCAGCAGCTTGGTTCCGGGACACACCTACGAGCAGTACTTC. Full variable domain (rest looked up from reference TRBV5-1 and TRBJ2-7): KAGVTQTPRYLIKTRGQQVTLSCSPISGHRSVSWYQQTPGQGLQFLFEYFSETQRNKGNFPGRFSGRQFSNSRSEMNVSTLELGDSALYLCASSLVPGHTYEQYFGPGTRLTVT.

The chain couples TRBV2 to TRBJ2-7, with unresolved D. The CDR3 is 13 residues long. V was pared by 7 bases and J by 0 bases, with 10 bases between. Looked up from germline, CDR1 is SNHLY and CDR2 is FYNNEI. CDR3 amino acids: CASKTDLSYEQYF. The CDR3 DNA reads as TGTGCCAGCAAAACGGATCTCTCCTACGAGCAGTACTTC.

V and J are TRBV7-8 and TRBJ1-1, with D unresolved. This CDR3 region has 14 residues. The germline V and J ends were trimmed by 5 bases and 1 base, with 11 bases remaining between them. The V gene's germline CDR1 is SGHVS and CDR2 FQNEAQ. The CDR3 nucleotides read TGTGCCAGCAGCCCAAGACTGCAGAACACTGAAGCTTTCTTT. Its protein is CASSPRLQNTEAFF.

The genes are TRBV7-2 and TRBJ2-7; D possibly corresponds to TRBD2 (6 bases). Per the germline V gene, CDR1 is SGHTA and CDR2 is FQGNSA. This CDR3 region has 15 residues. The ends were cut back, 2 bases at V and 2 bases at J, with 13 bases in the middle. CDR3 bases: TGTGCCAGCAGCTTATTTCAGCGGGCTACCTACGAGCAGTACTTC. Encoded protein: CASSLFQRATYEQYF.

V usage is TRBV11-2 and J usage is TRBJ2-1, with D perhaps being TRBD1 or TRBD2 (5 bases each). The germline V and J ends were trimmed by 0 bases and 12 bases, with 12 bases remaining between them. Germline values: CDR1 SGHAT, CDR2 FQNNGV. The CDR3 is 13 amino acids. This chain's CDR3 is CASSLDMARGQFF. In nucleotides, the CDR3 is TGTGCCAGCAGCTTAGATATGGCGAGGGGGCAGTTCTTC. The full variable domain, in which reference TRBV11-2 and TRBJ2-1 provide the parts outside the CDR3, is EAGVAQSPRYKIIEKRQSVAFWCNPISGHATLYWYQQILGQGPKLLIQFQNNGVVDDSQLPKDRFSAERLKGVDSTLKIQPAKLEDSAVYLCASSLDMARGQFFGPGTRLTVL.

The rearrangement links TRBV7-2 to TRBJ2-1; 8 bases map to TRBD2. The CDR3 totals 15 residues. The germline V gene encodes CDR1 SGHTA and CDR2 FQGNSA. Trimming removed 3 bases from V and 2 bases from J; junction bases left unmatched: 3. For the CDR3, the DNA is TGTGCCAGCAGCTTGATCGGGGGGGCCTACAATGAGCAGTTCTTC. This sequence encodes CASSLIGGAYNEQFF.

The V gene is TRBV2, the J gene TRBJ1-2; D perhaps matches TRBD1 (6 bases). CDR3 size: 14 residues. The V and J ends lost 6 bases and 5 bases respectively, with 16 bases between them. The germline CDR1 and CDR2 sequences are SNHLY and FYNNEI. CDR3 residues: CASRQRKGGYGYTF. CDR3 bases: TGTGCCAGCAGGCAGAGGAAAGGGGGGTATGGCTACACCTTC. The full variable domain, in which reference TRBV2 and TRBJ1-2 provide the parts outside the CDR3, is EPEVTQTPSHQVTQMGQEVILRCVPISNHLYFYWYRQILGQKVEFLVSFYNNEISEKSEIFDDQFSVERPDGSNFTLKIRSTKLEDSAMYFCASRQRKGGYGYTFGSGTRLTVV.

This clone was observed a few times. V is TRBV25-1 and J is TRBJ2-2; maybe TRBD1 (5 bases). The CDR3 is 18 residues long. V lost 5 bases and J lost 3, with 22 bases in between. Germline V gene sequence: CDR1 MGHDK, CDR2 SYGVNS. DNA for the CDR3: TGTGCCAGCAGTCTTCTCTCGGAAGGGGCGGCCCACACCGGGGAGCTGTTTTTT. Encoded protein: CASSLLSEGAAHTGELFF. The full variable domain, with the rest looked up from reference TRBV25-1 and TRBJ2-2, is EADIYQTPRYLVIGTGKKITLECSQTMGHDKMYWYQQDPGMELHLIHYSYGVNSTEKGDLSSESTVSRIRTEHFPLTLESARPSHTSQYLCASSLLSEGAAHTGELFFGEGSRLTVL.

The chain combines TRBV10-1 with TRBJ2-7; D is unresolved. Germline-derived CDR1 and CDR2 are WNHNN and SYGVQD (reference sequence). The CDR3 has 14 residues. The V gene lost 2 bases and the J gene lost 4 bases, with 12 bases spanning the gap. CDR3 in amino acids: CASSENVGEYEQYF. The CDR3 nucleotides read TGCGCCAGCAGTGAGAACGTGGGTGAATACGAGCAGTACTTC.

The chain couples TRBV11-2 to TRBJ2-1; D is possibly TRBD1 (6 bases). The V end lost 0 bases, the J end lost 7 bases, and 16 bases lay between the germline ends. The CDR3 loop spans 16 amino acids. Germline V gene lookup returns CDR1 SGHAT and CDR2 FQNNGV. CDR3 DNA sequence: TGTGCCAGCAGCTTAGAAGGACAGACGGTCGTAAATGAGCAGTTCTTC. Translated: CASSLEGQTVVNEQFF.

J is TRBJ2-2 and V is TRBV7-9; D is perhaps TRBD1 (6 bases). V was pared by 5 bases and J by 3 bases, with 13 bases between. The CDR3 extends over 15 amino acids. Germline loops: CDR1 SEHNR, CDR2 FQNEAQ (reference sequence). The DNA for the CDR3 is TGTGCCAGCAGCCCTCGACAGGCCTACACCGGGGAGCTGTTTTTT. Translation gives CASSPRQAYTGELFF.

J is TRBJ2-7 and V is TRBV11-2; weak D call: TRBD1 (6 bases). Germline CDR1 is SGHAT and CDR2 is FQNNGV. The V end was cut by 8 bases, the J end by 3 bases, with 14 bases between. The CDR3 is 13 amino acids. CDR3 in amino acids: CASSQGLSYEQYF. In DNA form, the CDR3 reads TGTGCCAGCTCCCAGGGGTTGAGCTACGAGCAGTACTTC.

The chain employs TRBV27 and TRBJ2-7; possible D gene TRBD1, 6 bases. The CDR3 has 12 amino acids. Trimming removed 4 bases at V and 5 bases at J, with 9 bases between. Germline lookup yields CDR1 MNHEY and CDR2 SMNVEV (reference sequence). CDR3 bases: TGTGCCAGCAGTTCTGGGGGCCACGAGCAGTACTTC. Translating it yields CASSSGGHEQYF.

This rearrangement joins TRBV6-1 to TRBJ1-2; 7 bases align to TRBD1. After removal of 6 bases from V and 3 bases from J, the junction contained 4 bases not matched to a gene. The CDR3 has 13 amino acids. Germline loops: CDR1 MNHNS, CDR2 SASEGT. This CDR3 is CASRWDSHYGYTF. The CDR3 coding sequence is TGTGCCAGCAGATGGGACAGCCACTATGGCTACACCTTC.

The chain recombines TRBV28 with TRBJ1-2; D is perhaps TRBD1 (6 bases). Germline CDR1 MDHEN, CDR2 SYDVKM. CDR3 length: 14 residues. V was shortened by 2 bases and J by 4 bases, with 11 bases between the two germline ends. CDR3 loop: CASSLTGTPYGYTF. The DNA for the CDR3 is TGTGCCAGCAGTTTAACAGGGACACCCTATGGCTACACCTTC.